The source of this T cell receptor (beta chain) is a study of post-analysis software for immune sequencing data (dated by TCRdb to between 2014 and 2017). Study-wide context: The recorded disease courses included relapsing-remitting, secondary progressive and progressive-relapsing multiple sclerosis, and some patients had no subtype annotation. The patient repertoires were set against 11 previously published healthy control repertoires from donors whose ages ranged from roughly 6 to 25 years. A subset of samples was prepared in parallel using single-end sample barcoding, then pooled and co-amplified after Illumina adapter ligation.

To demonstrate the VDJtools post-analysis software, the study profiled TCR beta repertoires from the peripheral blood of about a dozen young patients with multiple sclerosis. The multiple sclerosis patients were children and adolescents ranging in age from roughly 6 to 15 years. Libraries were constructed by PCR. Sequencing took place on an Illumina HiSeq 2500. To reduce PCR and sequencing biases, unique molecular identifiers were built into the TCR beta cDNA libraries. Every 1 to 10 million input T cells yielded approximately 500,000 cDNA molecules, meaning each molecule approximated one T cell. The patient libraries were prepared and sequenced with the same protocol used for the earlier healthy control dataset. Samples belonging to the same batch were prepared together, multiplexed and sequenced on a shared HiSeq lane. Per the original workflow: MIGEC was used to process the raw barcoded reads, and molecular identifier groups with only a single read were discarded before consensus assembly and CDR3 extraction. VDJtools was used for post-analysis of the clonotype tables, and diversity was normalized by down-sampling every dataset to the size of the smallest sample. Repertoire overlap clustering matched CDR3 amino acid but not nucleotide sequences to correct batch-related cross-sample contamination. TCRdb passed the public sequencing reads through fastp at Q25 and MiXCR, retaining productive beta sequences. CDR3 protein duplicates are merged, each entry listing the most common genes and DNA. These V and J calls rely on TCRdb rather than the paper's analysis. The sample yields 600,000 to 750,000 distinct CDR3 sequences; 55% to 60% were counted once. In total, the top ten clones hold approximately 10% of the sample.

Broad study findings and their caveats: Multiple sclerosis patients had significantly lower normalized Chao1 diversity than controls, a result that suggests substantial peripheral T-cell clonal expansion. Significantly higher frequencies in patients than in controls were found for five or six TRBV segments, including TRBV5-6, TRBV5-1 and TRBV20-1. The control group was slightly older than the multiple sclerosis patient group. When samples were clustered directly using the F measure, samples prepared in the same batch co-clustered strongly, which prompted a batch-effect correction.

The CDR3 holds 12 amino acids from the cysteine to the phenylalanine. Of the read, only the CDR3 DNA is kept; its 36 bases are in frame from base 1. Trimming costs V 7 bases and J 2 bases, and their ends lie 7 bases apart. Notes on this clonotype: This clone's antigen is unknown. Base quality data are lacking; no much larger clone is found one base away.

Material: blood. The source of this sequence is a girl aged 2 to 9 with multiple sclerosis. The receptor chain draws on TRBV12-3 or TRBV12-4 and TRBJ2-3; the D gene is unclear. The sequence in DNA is TGTGCCAGCACTGACTTCACAGATACGCAGTATTTT. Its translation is CASTDFTDTQYF.